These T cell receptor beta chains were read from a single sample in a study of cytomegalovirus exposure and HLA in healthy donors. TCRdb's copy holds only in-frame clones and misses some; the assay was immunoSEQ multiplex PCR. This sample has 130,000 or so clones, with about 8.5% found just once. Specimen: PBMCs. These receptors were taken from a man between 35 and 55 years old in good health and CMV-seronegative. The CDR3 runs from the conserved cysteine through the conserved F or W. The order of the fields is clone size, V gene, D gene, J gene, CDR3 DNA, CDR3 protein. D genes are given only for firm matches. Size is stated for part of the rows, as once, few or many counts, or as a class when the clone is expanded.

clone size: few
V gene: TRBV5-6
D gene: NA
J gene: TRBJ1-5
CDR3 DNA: TGTGCCAGCAGCGCCAACGCAGGGGCGAGACAGCCCCAGCATTTT
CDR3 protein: CASSANAGARQPQHF

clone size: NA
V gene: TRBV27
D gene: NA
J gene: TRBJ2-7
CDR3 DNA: TGTGCCAGCAGTTTCCTCCAGTGGGCACGGGGCTCCTACGAGCAGTACTTC
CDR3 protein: CASSFLQWARGSYEQYF

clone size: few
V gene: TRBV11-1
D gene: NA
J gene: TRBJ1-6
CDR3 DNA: TGTGCCAGCAGCTTAGTGGGGCTGAATTCACCCCTCCACTTT
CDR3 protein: CASSLVGLNSPLHF

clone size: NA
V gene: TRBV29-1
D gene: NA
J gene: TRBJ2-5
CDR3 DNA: TGCAGCGTTTGGGAGGACAGGCCCAAGCAAGAGACCCAGTACTTC
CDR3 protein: CSVWEDRPKQETQYF

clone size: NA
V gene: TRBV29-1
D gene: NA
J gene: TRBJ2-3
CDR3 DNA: TGCAGCGTTGAAGATAATTTTGCGTGGGATACGCAGTATTTT
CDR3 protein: CSVEDNFAWDTQYF

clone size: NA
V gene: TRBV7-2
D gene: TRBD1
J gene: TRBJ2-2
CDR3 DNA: TGTGCCAGCAGCTTAGGACGGGACAGTAACACCGGGGAGCTGTTTTTT
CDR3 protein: CASSLGRDSNTGELFF

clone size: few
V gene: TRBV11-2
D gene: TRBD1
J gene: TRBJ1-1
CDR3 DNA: TGTGCCAGCAGCTTAGATGTCAGGGGGCGAGCTTTCTTT
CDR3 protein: CASSLDVRGRAFF

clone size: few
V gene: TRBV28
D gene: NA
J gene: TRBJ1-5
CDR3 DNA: TGTGCCAGCAGCCCCCCAGATAGCAATCAGCCCCAGCATTTT
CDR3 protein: CASSPPDSNQPQHF

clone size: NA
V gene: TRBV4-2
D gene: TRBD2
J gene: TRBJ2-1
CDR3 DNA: TGTGCCAGCAGCCACCTCACTAGCGGGGAGTACAATGAGCAGTTCTTC
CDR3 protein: CASSHLTSGEYNEQFF

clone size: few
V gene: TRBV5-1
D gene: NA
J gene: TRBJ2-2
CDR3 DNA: TGCGCCAGCAGTCTCCTGGGAGGGAACACCGGGGAGCTGTTTTTT
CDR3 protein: CASSLLGGNTGELFF

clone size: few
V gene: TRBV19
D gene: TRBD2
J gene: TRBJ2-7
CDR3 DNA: TGTGCCAGTAAAACTAGCGGGGGTTCCTACGAGCAGTACTTC
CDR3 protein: CASKTSGGSYEQYF

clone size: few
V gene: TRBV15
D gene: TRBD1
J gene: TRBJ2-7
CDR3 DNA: TGTGCCACCAGCAGGGGACAGGGGGACTACGAGCAGTACTTC
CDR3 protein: CATSRGQGDYEQYF

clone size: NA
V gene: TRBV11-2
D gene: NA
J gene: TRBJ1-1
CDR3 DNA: TGTGCCAGCAGCTTAACCGCGCTAGGTCTGAACACTGAAGCTTTCTTT
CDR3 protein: CASSLTALGLNTEAFF

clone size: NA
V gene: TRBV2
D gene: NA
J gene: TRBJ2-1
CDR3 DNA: TGTGCCAGCAGTGAAAGGGGATGGACAGACTCCTACAATGAGCAGTTCTTC
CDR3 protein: CASSERGWTDSYNEQFF

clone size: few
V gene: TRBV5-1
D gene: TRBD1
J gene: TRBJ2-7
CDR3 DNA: TGCGCCAGCAGCGTCGGGACAGGGGAACACGAGCAGTACTTC
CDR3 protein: CASSVGTGEHEQYF

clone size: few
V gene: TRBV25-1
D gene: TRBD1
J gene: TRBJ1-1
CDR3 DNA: TGTGCCAGCAAAGGAGGGGGCTCGAACACTGAAGCTTTCTTT
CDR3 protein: CASKGGGSNTEAFF

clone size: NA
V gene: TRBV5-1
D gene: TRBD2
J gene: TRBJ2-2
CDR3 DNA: TGCGCCAGCAGCCAGGGACTAGCGGGGGGGAACACCGGGGAGCTGTTTTTT
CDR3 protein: CASSQGLAGGNTGELFF

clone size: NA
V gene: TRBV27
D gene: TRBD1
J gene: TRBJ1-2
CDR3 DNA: TGTGCCAGCAGTTTATCCACAGGGGACTATGGCTACACCTTC
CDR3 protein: CASSLSTGDYGYTF

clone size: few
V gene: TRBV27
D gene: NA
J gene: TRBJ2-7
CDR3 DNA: TGTGCCAGCGCGGTCCGAAGCTCCTACGAGCAGTACTTC
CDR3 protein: CASAVRSSYEQYF

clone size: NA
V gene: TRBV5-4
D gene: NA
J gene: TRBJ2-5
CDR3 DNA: TGTGCCAGCAGCAGCGGACTACCCGGGGCCCAGTACTTC
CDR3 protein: CASSSGLPGAQYF

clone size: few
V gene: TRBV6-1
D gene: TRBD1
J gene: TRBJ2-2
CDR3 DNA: TGTGCCAGCAGTGCCCAGGGGGTCGGGGAGCTGTTTTTT
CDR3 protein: CASSAQGVGELFF

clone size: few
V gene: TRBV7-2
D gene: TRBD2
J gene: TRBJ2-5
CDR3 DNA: TGTGCCAGCAGCTTAGCTAGCGGGGGGGCCCAAGAGACCCAGTACTTC
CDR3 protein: CASSLASGGAQETQYF

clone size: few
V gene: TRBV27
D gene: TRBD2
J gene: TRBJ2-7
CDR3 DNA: TGTGCCAGCAGTTTGGGAGGGCGGGCCTACGAGCAGTACTTC
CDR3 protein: CASSLGGRAYEQYF

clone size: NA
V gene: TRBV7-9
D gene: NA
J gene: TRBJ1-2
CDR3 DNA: TGTGCCAGCAGTGCTGACACTGGGGGCTACACCTTC
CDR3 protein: CASSADTGGYTF

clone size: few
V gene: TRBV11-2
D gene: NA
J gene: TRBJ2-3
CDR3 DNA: TGTGCCAGCAGCTTAGGACTAGCAGATACGCAGTATTTT
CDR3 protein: CASSLGLADTQYF

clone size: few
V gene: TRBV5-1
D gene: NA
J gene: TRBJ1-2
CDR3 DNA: TGCGCCAGCAGCTTGGAGTCAGCTAACTATGGCTACACCTTC
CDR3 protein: CASSLESANYGYTF

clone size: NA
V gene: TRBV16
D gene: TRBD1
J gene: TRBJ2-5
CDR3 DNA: TGTGCCAGCAGCCTCGACAGGGTATCGGCCGAGACCCAGTACTTC
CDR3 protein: CASSLDRVSAETQYF

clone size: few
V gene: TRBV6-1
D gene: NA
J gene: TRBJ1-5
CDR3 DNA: TGTGCCAGCACCGTCCAGGGTGGACAGCCCCAGCATTTT
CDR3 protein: CASTVQGGQPQHF

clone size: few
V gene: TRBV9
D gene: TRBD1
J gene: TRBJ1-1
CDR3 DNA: TGTGCCAGCACCGGACAGGGTTCGACTGAAGCTTTCTTT
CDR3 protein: CASTGQGSTEAFF

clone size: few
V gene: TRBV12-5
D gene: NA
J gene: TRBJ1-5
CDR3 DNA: TGTGCTAGTGGTTTGGTAGTTTCAGGGGCTCAGCCCCAGCATTTT
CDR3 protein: CASGLVVSGAQPQHF

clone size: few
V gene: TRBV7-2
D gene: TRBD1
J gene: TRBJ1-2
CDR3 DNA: TGTGCCAGCAGCGACGGGGACAGGGGAGGGTATGGCTACACCTTC
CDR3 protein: CASSDGDRGGYGYTF

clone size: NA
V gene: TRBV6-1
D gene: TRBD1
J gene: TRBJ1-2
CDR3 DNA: TGTGCCAGCCCTCCCGACAGGGAATATGGCTACACCTTC
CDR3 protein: CASPPDREYGYTF

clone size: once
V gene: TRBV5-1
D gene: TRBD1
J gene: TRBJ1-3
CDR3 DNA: TGCGCCAGCAGCTTCGGGACAGGGGGGAACACCATATATTTT
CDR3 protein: CASSFGTGGNTIYF

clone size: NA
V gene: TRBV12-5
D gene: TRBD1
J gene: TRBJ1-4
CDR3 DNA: TGTGCTAGTGGGCTCGACAGGGGGTCTGGTGAAAAACTGTTTTTT
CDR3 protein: CASGLDRGSGEKLFF

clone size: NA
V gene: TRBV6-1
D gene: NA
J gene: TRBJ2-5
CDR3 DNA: TGTGCCAGCAGTGGCCGGGACACTAGACAAGAGACCCAGTACTTC
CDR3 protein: CASSGRDTRQETQYF

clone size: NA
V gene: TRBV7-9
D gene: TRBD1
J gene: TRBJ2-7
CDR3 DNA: TGTGCCAGCAGCTCAGCCGGGACAGACCCCTACGAGCAGTACTTC
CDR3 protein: CASSSAGTDPYEQYF

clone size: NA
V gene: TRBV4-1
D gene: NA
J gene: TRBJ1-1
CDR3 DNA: TGCGCCAGCAGCCAAGAATTGGGTAAAGGAGACGATGAAGCTTTCTTT
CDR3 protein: CASSQELGKGDDEAFF

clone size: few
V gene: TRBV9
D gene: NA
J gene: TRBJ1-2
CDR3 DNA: TGTGCCAGCAGCACCACAGGTGGCCGTGGCTACACCTTC
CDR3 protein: CASSTTGGRGYTF

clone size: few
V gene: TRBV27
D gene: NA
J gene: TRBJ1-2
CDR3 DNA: TGTGCCAGCAGTTTAGGGCGGCAGGGGCGGACTCTACGAGGCTACACCTTC
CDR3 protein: CASSLGRQGRTLRGYTF

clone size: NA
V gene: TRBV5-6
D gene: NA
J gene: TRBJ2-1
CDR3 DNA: TGTGCCAGCAGCTTCTGGGCGAGCTCCTACAATGAGCAGTTCTTC
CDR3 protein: CASSFWASSYNEQFF